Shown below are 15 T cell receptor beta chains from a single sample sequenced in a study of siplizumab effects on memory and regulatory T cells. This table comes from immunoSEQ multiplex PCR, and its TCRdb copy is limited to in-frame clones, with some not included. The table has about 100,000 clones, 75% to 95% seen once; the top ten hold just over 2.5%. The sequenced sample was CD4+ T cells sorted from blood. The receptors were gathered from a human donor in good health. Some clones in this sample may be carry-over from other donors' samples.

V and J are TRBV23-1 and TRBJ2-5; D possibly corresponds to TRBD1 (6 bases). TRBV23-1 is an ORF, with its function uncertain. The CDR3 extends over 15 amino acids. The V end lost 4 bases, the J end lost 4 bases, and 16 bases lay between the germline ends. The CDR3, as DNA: TGCGCCAGCAGTCCCTCCAACAGGGTGCCAGAGACCCAGTACTTC. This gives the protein CASSPSNRVPETQYF.

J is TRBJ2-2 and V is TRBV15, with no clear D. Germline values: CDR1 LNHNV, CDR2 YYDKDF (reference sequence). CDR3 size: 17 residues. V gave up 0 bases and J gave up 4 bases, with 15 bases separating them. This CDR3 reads CATSRDLPGSSTGELFF. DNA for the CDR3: TGTGCCACCAGCAGAGATCTTCCGGGTTCGAGCACCGGGGAGCTGTTTTTT.

The CDR3 DNA reads TGTGCCAGTAGTAGCTCAGCCAACACTGAAGCTTTCTTT. As protein: CASSSSANTEAFF. J is TRBJ1-1 and V is TRBV19, with D hard to call. The length of the CDR3 is 13 residues. Germline V gene sequence: CDR1 LNHDA, CDR2 SQIVND (reference sequence). V gave up 4 bases and J gave up 2 bases, with 8 bases separating them.

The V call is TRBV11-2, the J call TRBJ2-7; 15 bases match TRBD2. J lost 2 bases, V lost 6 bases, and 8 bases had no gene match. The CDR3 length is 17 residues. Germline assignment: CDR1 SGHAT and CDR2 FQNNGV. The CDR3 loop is CASRGLAGGPNAYEQYF. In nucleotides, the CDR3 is TGTGCCAGCAGGGGACTAGCGGGAGGTCCCAATGCCTACGAGCAGTACTTC.

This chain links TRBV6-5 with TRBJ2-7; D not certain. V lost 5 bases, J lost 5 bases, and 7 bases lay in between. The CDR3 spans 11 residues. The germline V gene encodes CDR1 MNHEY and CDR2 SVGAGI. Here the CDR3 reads CASSRWDEQYF. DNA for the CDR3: TGTGCCAGCAGTCGATGGGACGAGCAGTACTTC.

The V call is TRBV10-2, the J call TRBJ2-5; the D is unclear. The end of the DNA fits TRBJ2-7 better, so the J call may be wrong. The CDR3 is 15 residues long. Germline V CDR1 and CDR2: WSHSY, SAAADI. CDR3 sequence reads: CASSDVRASSYEQYF. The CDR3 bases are TGCGCCAGCAGTGACGTCCGAGCAAGCTCCTACGAGCAGTACTTC.

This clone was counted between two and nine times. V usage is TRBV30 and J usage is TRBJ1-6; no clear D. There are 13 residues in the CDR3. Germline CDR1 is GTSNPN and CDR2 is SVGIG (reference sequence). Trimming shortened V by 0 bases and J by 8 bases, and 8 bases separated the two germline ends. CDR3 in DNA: TGTGCCTGGAGTGTTTCCGGGCATTCACCCCTCCACTTT. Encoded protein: CAWSVSGHSPLHF.

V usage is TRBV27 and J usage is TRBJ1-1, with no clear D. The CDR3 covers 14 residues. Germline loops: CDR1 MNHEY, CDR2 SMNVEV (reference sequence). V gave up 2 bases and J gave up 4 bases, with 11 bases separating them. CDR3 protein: CASSLEGESTEAFF. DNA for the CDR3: TGTGCCAGCAGTTTAGAGGGTGAGTCCACTGAAGCTTTCTTT.

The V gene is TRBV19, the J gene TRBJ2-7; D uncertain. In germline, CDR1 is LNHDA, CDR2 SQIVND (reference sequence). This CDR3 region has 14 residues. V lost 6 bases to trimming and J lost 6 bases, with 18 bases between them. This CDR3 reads CASSLAGQDREQYF. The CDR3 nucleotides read TGTGCCAGTAGCCTCGCCGGGCAGGATCGCGAGCAGTACTTC.

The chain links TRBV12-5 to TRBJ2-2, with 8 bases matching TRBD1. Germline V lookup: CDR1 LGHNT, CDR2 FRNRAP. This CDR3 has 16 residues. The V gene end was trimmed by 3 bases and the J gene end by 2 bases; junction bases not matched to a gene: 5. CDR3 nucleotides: TGTGCTAGTGGTTTCGACAGGGGTAGTAACACCGGGGAGCTGTTTTTT. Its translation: CASGFDRGSNTGELFF.

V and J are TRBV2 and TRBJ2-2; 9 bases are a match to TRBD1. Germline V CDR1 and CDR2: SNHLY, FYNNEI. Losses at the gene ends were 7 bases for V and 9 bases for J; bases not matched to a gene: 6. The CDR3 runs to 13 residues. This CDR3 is CASNRQGVRELFF. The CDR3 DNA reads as TGTGCCAGCAACCGACAGGGGGTGAGGGAGCTGTTTTTT.

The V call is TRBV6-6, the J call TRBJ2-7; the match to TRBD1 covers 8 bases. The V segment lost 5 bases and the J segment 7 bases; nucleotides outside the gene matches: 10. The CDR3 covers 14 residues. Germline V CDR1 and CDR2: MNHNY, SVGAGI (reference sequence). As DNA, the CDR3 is TGTGCCAGCAGTAGGAGGACAGGGAGTTCGGAGCAGTACTTC. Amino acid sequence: CASSRRTGSSEQYF.

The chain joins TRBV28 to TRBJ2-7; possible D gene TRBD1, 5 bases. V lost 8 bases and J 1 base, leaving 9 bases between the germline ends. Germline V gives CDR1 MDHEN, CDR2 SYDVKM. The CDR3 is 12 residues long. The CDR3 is CASFDRSYEQYF. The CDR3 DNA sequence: TGTGCCAGCTTTGACAGATCCTACGAGCAGTACTTC.

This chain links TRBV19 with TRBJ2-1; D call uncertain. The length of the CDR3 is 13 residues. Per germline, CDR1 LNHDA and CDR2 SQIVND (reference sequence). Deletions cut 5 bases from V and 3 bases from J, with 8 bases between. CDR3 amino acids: CASSRQNYNEQFF. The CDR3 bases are TGTGCCAGTAGTCGGCAGAACTACAATGAGCAGTTCTTC.

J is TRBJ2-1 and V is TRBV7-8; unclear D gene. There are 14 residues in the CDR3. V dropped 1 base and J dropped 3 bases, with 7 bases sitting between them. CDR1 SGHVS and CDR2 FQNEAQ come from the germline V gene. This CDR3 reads CASSLVQGYNEQFF. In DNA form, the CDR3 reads TGTGCCAGCAGCTTAGTTCAAGGCTACAATGAGCAGTTCTTC.